This is a list of T cell receptor beta chains from one sample in a study of control samples from healthy donors and cancer patients. Assay used: immunoSEQ multiplex PCR; TCRdb lists only in-frame clones, some missing. The table shows nearly 55,000 clones, with roughly 96% occurring only once. The sequencing input was blood. The receptors here all came from a woman aged 25 to 39 in good health. Both conserved end residues are trimmed from each CDR3. Fields, in order: V gene, J gene, clone size, CDR3 protein. Expanded clones get a size class; other rows say once, few or many, or leave the size out.

TRBV6-5	TRBJ2-5	NA	ASGLGGGETQY
TRBV28	TRBJ2-7	NA	ASTGGSTYEQY
TRBV5-1	TRBJ1-1	NA	ASSFLGGTEAF
TRBV12-5	TRBJ2-1	NA	ASGFLTSGSFYNEQF
TRBV10-2	TRBJ1-1	NA	ASSFDGNTEAF
TRBV4-2	TRBJ2-3	NA	ASSQERGGGSTDTQY
TRBV5-6	TRBJ2-3	NA	ASSLGGVTDTQY
TRBV29-1	TRBJ2-7	NA	SVEDLGQGNEQY
TRBV5-6	TRBJ1-6	NA	ASSSTYRVNSPLH
TRBV20-1	TRBJ2-1	NA	SARDPEQF
TRBV6-5	TRBJ2-1	NA	ASSSQGSYNEQF
TRBV2	TRBJ2-1	NA	ASRGLDHAGNEQF
TRBV7-3	TRBJ2-3	NA	ASSQGPGPDTQY
TRBV6-6	TRBJ2-7	NA	ASSQEAYEQY
TRBV19	TRBJ1-4	NA	ASSESVAIPSEKLF
TRBV7-9	TRBJ2-2	NA	ASSLWQGYGGELF
TRBV28	TRBJ1-2	NA	ASLDREDYGYT
TRBV12-3/TRBV12-4	TRBJ1-2	NA	ASSSLTGYGYT
TRBV7-8	TRBJ2-7	NA	ASSATLGREAYEQY
TRBV2	TRBJ1-6	NA	ASSPFRGENSPLH
TRBV7-6	TRBJ1-6	few	ASSLAGQENSPLH
TRBV19	TRBJ1-2	NA	ASRPPGSRGYGYT
TRBV6-2/TRBV6-3	TRBJ1-5	few	ASSYATVTQPQH
TRBV4-1	TRBJ1-1	NA	ASSLQGDTEAF
TRBV4-1	TRBJ2-2	NA	ASSQGLETTGELF
TRBV5-1	TRBJ2-7	NA	ASSLEIGQGYEQY
TRBV19	TRBJ1-1	NA	ASSIGPWNTEAF
TRBV19	TRBJ1-3	once	ASSIDGGNTIY
TRBV18	TRBJ2-1	NA	ASQTGTGFNEQF
TRBV10-3	TRBJ2-1	NA	AISESGTGFNEQF
TRBV30	TRBJ1-5	NA	AWSNGNDQPQH
TRBV6-4	TRBJ2-1	NA	ASSDTPGGNEQF
TRBV15	TRBJ2-7	NA	ATSRSGTGVYEQY
TRBV19	TRBJ2-1	NA	ASSTAGAYNEQF
TRBV28	TRBJ2-2	NA	ASSPLAGGPSGELF
TRBV29-1	TRBJ1-1	NA	SVERGAGESTF
TRBV11-2	TRBJ1-2	NA	ASSLESRGFA
TRBV13	TRBJ1-2	NA	ASSAGGAGYGYT
TRBV15	TRBJ1-5	NA	ATSRDRGRSQPQH
TRBV28	TRBJ2-1	NA	ATFPTGLAGGPLSSYNEQF
TRBV7-2	TRBJ2-7	NA	ASSFSAREQY
TRBV24-1	TRBJ2-5	once	ATRQGETQY
TRBV30	TRBJ1-2	NA	AWSERRTYGYT
TRBV6-5	TRBJ2-1	once	ASSSSINEQF
TRBV19	TRBJ2-5	NA	ASSPKGVRETQY
TRBV15	TRBJ2-3	NA	ATSRGAGDGPDTQY
TRBV29-1	TRBJ1-1	NA	SVEKLGGEAF
TRBV12-3/TRBV12-4	TRBJ2-3	NA	ATRRGDTQY
TRBV3-1/TRBV3-2	TRBJ2-3	NA	ASSPRALTGTDTQY
TRBV28	TRBJ2-5	NA	ASSMGLAGGIGETQY
TRBV19	TRBJ1-5	NA	ASSPGPGDGQPQH
TRBV5-1	TRBJ1-4	NA	ASSWDRGNEKLF
TRBV5-6	TRBJ1-1	NA	ASSWTGIEAF
TRBV2	TRBJ2-3	NA	ASSERAGGTDTQY
TRBV30	TRBJ1-1	NA	AWSVLGVEAF
TRBV28	TRBJ2-7	NA	ASSSPRTAHEQY
TRBV12-5	TRBJ1-4	NA	ASGPGQGVRKLF
TRBV11-3	TRBJ2-1	NA	ASSLTGDNEQF
TRBV5-1	TRBJ1-3	NA	ASSLSAESSGNTIY